The clone carrying this T cell receptor (beta chain) was counted between two and nine times. Its antigen is still unknown. Germline values: CDR1 SQVTM, CDR2 ANQGSEA. The CDR3 is made up of 15 amino acids. The V and J ends lost 6 bases and 4 bases, in that order; junction bases with no gene match: 11. Through Arm-PCR of CDR3 regions and iRepertoire HTBI primers, TCR beta libraries were built. From the multiplex PCR reads, TCRdb called clonotypes with MiXCR, one entry per CDR3 protein. The data contain more than 300,000 distinct CDR3 sequences, about 23% of them singletons. Time point noted: persistent/refractory GD, antithyroid drugs over 5 years with positive TRAb. PBMC-extracted RNA yielded the TCR library. This sample is part of a study of regulatory T cells in long-lasting Graves disease. Study details: Treatment with antithyroid drugs for over 5 years, together with positive TSH receptor antibodies, meant persistent Graves' disease.

Whole-study findings and limits: Less diverse TCR repertoires were seen in persistent Graves' patients than in newly diagnosed ones.

The material was peripheral blood mononuclear cells (PBMCs), obtained when the disease was refractory, from a patient treated with antithyroid drugs. The V gene is TRBV29-1, the J gene TRBJ2-7; 11 bases fit TRBD1. The clonotype originates from a woman in her 40s with Graves disease. The CDR3 region has the DNA TGCAGCGTGAAGCCCGGGACAGGGGGGAAGTACGAGCAGTACTTC. Translating it yields CSVKPGTGGKYEQYF.